The next 9 T cell receptor beta chains were all read from a single sample in a study of shared clonotypes between healthy human individuals. Profiling relied on immunoSEQ multiplex PCR, and the TCRdb table lists in-frame clones only, not all of them. The profile shows about 1.1 million clones, around 78% of them singletons. Sequenced: memory CD4+ T cells from PBMCs. Stated subset: CD45RA-negative fraction. These receptors were obtained from a man younger than 35 in good health. Some clones in this sample may be carry-over from other donors' samples.

The chain recombines TRBV28 with TRBJ2-1; D is perhaps TRBD1 or TRBD2 (5 bases each). Deletions cut 3 bases from V and 15 bases from J, with 24 bases between. The CDR3 is made up of 15 amino acids. Germline loops: CDR1 MDHEN, CDR2 SYDVKM. CDR3 sequence: CASSLGSGLGLPRFF. DNA for the CDR3: TGTGCCAGCAGTTTGGGATCGGGGTTGGGGCTACCCCGGTTCTTC.

The rearrangement links TRBV28 to TRBJ1-1; the D gene is possibly TRBD1 (5 bases). This CDR3 has 16 amino acids. Germline lookup yields CDR1 MDHEN and CDR2 SYDVKM. The V gene lost 6 bases and the J gene lost 1 base, with 18 bases spanning the gap. The CDR3 here is CASSLNTGRPNTEAFF. CDR3 bases: TGTGCCAGCAGCCTAAATACGGGACGGCCGAACACTGAAGCTTTCTTT.

Remarks on this clone: This CDR3 is also generated by other DNA sequences in the sample. The chain carries TRBV15 and TRBJ1-2, with D maybe TRBD1 (5 bases). The CDR3 is made up of 13 amino acids. Trimming cost V 1 base and J 4 bases, with 7 bases left between them. Germline V gene sequence: CDR1 LNHNV, CDR2 YYDKDF (reference sequence). CDR3 sequence (DNA): TGTGCCACCAGCAGAGCAGGGAGCTATGGCTACACCTTC. Translated, it gives CATSRAGSYGYTF.

In regard to this clone: A much more abundant neighbour one base away suggests this may be a read error. The rearrangement links TRBV9 to TRBJ2-1; no reliable D call. Between the trimmed V and J ends, which lost 7 bases and 3 bases, there was a span of 17 bases. Looked up from germline, CDR1 is SGDLS and CDR2 is YYNGEE. This CDR3 has 15 amino acids. The CDR3 region is CASGASSGRYNEQFF. Written as DNA, the CDR3 is TGTGCCAGCGGCGCATCATCTGGACGCTACAATGAGCAGTTCTTC.

The chain employs TRBV27 and TRBJ2-7; 7 nucleotides match TRBD1. V lost 6 bases, J lost 5 bases, and 7 bases stayed unmatched. This CDR3 region has 13 residues. The germline V gene encodes CDR1 MNHEY and CDR2 SMNVEV (reference sequence). CDR3 bases: TGTGCCAGCAGCCACAGGGGTGGGGACGAGCAGTACTTC. Encoded protein: CASSHRGGDEQYF.

This clone was seen once. In DNA, the CDR3 is TGTGCCAGCAGCCCCGATTCGGGCGGCGAGCAGTACTTC. This translates into CASSPDSGGEQYF. This chain uses TRBV11-2 with TRBJ2-7, with D unresolved. V was pared by 5 bases and J by 6 bases, with 14 bases between. This CDR3 has 13 amino acids. Looked up from germline, CDR1 is SGHAT and CDR2 is FQNNGV.

This clone was found many times. The DNA is left out, because the CDR3 cannot be placed on it with certainty; the CDR3 is given as TCRdb lists it. This sequence joins TRBV6-4 and TRBJ1-5. CDR1 and CDR2 (germline): MRHNA, SNTAGT. The CDR3 sequence runs 13 residues, both termini included. CDR3 region: CASSFGPGTAQHF.

The chain joins TRBV4-3 to TRBJ1-2, with no clear D. The CDR3 is 13 amino acids. Germline V gene data show CDR1 as LGHNA and CDR2 as YSLEER. V dropped 1 base and J dropped 4 bases, with 7 bases sitting between them. CDR3 coding DNA: TGCGCCAGCAGCCAAGGACCGAGCTATGGCTACACCTTC. Its protein is CASSQGPSYGYTF.

This clone was recorded only once. The CDR3 nucleotides are TGTGCCAGCAGCCAAGAGTCGGGAACAACTAATGAAAAACTGTTTTTT. Translated: CASSQESGTTNEKLFF. The chain carries TRBV14 and TRBJ1-4; D gene unclear. The CDR3 sequence is 16 residues long. V lost 0 bases to trimming and J lost 0 bases, with 8 bases between them. Germline CDR1 reads SGHDN; CDR2 reads FVKESK.